These T cell receptor beta chains were read from a single sample in a study of human T cells and chemical hapten exposure. A single record per CDR3 protein comes from TCRdb applying MiXCR to the RACE reads. Found here are about 120,000 distinct CDR3 sequences, 12% of them singletons; the top ten hold 1.4%. Material: whole blood, obtained in connection with sensitization to the hapten diphenylcyclopropenone (DPC). These receptors were taken from a woman between 50 and 59 years old with alopecia areata. Some clones in this sample may be carry-over from other donors' samples. CDR3s include the opening cysteine and the closing phenylalanine or tryptophan. A D gene is named only where the DNA matches it firmly. Only part of the rows carry a size: once, few, many, or a class if the clone is expanded.

DNA	CDR3	size	V	J	D
TGTGCCAGCAGCCAAGGGCCAGGGGGTCCTGAAGCTTTCTTT	CASSQGPGGPEAFF	NA	TRBV3-1	TRBJ1-1	TRBD1
TGTGCCAGCAGCCCCCGAAGTGGGTCGCCCTATGGCTACACCTTC	CASSPRSGSPYGYTF	many	TRBV14	TRBJ1-2	NA
TGTGCCAGCAGTGGGGGACTAGCGGGAGGAAGGGCCGGGGAGCTGTTTTTT	CASSGGLAGGRAGELFF	NA	TRBV12-3/TRBV12-4	TRBJ2-2	TRBD2
TGCAGTGCTCGTACGGGGAAGGGGACCGGGGAGCTGTTTTTT	CSARTGKGTGELFF	NA	TRBV20-1	TRBJ2-2	NA
TGTGCCAGCAGCTTCATGGTCACAGATACGCAGTATTTT	CASSFMVTDTQYF	many	TRBV11-2	TRBJ2-3	NA
TGTGCCAGCAGCAGAGATGGGACGGGCAGCTCCTACGAGCAGTACTTC	CASSRDGTGSSYEQYF	few	TRBV7-9	TRBJ2-7	NA
TGTGCCAGCAGTTACTCGACGGGCCCCGGGGAGCTGTTTTTT	CASSYSTGPGELFF	NA	TRBV6-5	TRBJ2-2	NA
TGCAGCGTTGGGGACAGTGGGACTGAAGCTTTCTTT	CSVGDSGTEAFF	few	TRBV29-1	TRBJ1-1	TRBD1
TGTGCCAGCAGAAGGGATTTTAATGAAAAACTGTTTTTT	CASRRDFNEKLFF	few	TRBV28	TRBJ1-4	NA
TGTGCCATCAGTGAGTCGACTCGCACTGAAGCTTTCTTT	CAISESTRTEAFF	NA	TRBV10-3	TRBJ1-1	NA
TGTGCCAGCGTTCAACAGGGAACCACTGAAGCTTTCTTT	CASVQQGTTEAFF	many	TRBV6-5	TRBJ1-1	NA
TGCGCCAGCAGTAATCATCAGCCCCAGCATTTT	CASSNHQPQHF	NA	TRBV10-1	TRBJ1-5	NA
TGTGCCAGCAGTTTATTCGGAGAGACCCAGTACTTC	CASSLFGETQYF	many	TRBV12-3/TRBV12-4	TRBJ2-5	NA
TGTGCCAGCAGCCCGACAGGTTTTAGCAATCAGCCCCAGCATTTT	CASSPTGFSNQPQHF	NA	TRBV16	TRBJ1-5	NA
TGCAGTGCAGTCAGGACTAGCCTCAATGAGCAGTTCTTC	CSAVRTSLNEQFF	few	TRBV20-1	TRBJ2-1	TRBD2
TGTGCCAGCAGCCAAACAGGGGGTCTAGCCAAAAACATTCAGTACTTC	CASSQTGGLAKNIQYF	NA	TRBV7-9	TRBJ2-4	TRBD1
TGTGCCAGCAGCTTCTCCCCAGGGAAATCCTACGAGCAGTACTTC	CASSFSPGKSYEQYF	many	TRBV11-2	TRBJ2-7	NA
TGTGCCAGCAGCGCAAGTCGTCTGAACACTGAAGCTTTCTTT	CASSASRLNTEAFF	few	TRBV7-2	TRBJ1-1	NA
TGTGCCAGCTCACCACCCAGAGGGATGATAGAGACCCAGTACTTC	CASSPPRGMIETQYF	NA	TRBV18	TRBJ2-5	NA
TGTGCCAGCAGCTACACGTCTCCTAGCATCACCTACGAGCAGTACTTC	CASSYTSPSITYEQYF	many	TRBV6-2/TRBV6-3	TRBJ2-7	NA
TGTGCCAGCAGCCGAAGTAAACAGAACACCGGGGAGCTGTTTTTT	CASSRSKQNTGELFF	NA	TRBV5-6	TRBJ2-2	NA
TGTGCCAGCAGCCAAGGCGGGGGGTCCGACAATGAGCAGTTCTTC	CASSQGGGSDNEQFF	NA	TRBV3-1	TRBJ2-1	TRBD2
TGTGCCAGCCGCTATGCTAGCGGGGGGTGGGACGAGCAGTACTTC	CASRYASGGWDEQYF	NA	TRBV2	TRBJ2-7	TRBD2
TGTGCCAGCAGTTTTGAAGGGACTAGCGGCCCTTCGGTCAATGAGCAGTTCTTC	CASSFEGTSGPSVNEQFF	NA	TRBV27	TRBJ2-1	TRBD2
TGCGCCAGCAGCCAAGATTGGACAGGGGCGCTCTACGAGCAGTACTTC	CASSQDWTGALYEQYF	NA	TRBV4-3	TRBJ2-7	TRBD1
TGTGCCAGCAGCGCCCGTACCAGGGAGCAGTTCTTC	CASSARTREQFF	many	TRBV11-3	TRBJ2-1	NA
TGTGCCAGCAGCCGCATGTCCAACACTGGAAACACCATATATTTT	CASSRMSNTGNTIYF	few	TRBV3-1	TRBJ1-3	NA
TGCAGCGTTGTACTAGCGGCTGCCTACGAGCAGTACTTC	CSVVLAAAYEQYF	few	TRBV29-1	TRBJ2-7	TRBD2
TGTGCCAGCACCCCTCTTGCTTATGCAGCAGATAGCAATCAGCCCCAGCATTTT	CASTPLAYAADSNQPQHF	NA	TRBV27	TRBJ1-5	NA
TGTGCCAGGGGGGCGGGACGGGCTTATAGCAATCAGCCCCAGCATTTT	CARGAGRAYSNQPQHF	once	TRBV6-6	TRBJ1-5	NA
TGCGCCAGCAGCTTCGAGCGGTTTCAGAACAATGAGCAGTTCTTC	CASSFERFQNNEQFF	few	TRBV5-1	TRBJ2-1	NA
TGTGCCACCAGCAGGGGGGACACCGTCCTCACAGATACGCAGTATTTT	CATSRGDTVLTDTQYF	NA	TRBV15	TRBJ2-3	NA